One T cell receptor beta chain is described in this entry. V was trimmed by 3 bases and J by 10 bases, leaving 12 bases between them. Germline assignment: CDR1 LNHDA and CDR2 SQIVND (reference sequence). The CDR3 is 12 amino acids. This sample is part of a study of control samples from healthy donors and cancer patients. The method was immunoSEQ multiplex PCR; TCRdb's version includes in-frame clones alone and lacks a portion of them. The top ten hold less than 10% of the sample, which has 85,000 to 100,000 clones, 90% to 95% seen once. The chain uses TRBV19 and TRBJ1-1; unclear D gene. Input material: blood. This sequence originates from a man in his late teens or twenties in good health. In DNA form, the CDR3 reads TGTGCCAGTAGTATTGGGTCCTTTCCAGCTTTCTTT. This gives the protein CASSIGSFPAFF.